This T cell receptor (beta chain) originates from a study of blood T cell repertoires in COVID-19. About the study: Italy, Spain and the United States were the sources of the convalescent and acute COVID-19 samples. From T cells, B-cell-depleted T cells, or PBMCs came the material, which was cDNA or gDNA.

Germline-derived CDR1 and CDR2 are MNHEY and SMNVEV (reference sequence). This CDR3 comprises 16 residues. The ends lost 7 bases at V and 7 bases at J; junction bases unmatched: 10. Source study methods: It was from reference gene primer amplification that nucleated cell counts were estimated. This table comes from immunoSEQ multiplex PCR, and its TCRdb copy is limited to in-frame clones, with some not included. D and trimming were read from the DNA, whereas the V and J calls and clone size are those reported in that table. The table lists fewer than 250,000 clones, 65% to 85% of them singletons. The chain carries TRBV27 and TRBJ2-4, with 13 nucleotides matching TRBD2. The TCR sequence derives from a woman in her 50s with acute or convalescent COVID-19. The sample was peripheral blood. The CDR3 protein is CASKRLGLAGVNIQYF. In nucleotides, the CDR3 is TGTGCCAGCAAGCGCCTAGGACTAGCGGGAGTTAACATTCAGTACTTC.